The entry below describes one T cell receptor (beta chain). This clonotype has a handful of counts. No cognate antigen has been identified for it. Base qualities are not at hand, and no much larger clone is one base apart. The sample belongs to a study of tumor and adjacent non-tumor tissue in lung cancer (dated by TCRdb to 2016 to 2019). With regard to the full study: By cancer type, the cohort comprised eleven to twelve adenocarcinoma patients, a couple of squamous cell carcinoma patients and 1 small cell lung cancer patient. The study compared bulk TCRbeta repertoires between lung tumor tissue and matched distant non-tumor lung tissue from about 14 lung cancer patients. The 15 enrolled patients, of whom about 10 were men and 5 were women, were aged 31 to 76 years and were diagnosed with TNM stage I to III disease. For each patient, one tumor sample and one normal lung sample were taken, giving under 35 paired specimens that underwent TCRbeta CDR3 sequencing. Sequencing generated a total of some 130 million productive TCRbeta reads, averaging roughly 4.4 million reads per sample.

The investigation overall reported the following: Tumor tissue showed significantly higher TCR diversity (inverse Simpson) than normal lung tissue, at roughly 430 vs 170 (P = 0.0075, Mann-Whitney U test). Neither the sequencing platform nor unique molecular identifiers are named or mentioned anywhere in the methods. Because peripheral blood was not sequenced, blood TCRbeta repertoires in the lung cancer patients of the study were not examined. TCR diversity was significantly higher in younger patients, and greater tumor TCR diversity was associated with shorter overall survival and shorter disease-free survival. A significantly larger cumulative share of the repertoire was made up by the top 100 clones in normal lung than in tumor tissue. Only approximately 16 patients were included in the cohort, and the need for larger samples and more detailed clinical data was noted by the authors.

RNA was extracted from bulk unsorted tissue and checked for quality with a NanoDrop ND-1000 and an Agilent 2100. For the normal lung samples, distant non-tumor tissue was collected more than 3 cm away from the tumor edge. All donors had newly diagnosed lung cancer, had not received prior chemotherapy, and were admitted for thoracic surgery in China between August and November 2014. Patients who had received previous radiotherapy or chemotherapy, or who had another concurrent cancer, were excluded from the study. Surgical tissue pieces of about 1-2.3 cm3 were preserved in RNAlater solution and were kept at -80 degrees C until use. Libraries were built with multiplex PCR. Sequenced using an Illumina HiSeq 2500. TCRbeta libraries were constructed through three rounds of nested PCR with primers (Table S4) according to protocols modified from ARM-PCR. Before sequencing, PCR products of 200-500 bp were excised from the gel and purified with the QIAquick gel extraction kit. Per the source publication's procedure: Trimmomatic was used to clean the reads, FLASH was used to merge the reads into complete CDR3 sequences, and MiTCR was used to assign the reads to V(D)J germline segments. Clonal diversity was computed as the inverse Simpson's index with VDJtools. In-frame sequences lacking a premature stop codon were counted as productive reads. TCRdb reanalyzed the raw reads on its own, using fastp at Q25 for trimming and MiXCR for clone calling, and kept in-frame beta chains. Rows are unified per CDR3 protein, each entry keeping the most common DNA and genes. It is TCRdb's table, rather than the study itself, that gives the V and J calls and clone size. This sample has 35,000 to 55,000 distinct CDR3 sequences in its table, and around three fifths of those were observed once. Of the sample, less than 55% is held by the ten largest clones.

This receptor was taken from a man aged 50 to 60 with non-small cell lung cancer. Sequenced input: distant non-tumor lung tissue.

The nucleotide sequence reads TGTGCCAGCACCCCGAGACTAGCGGGGGAAAAGTACAATGAGCAGTTCTTC. It translates to CASTPRLAGEKYNEQFF. The chain employs TRBV2 and TRBJ2-1, and 12 junctional nucleotides match TRBD2. In the germline V gene, CDR1 corresponds to SNHLY and CDR2 to FYNNEI. The CDR3 runs 17 amino acids, cysteine and phenylalanine included. Only CDR3 DNA remains: 51 bases, in frame from the first base. V and J are trimmed by 7 bases and 4 bases, and the gene matches miss 11 bases of the junction.